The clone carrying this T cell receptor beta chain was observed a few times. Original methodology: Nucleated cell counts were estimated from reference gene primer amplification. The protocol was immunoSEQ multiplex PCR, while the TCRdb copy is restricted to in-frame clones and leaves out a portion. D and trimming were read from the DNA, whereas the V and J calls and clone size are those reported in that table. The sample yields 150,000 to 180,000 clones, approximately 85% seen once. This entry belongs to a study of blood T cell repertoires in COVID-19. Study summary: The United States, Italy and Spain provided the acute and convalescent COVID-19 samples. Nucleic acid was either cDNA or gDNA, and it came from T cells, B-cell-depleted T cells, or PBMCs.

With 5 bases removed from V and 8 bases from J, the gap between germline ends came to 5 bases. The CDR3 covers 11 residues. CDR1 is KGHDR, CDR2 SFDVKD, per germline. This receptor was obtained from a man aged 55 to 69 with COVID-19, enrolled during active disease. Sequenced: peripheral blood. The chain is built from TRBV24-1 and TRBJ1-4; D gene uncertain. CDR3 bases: TGTGCCACCAGTGCCGGGGAAAAACTGTTTTTT. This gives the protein CATSAGEKLFF.